The 10 T cell receptor beta chains below all came from one sample that was sequenced in a study of cytomegalovirus exposure and HLA in healthy donors. It was with 60 Vbeta and 13 Jbeta primers that the PCR ran. Only in-frame clones appear in the TCRdb table, and some are missing; sequencing was by immunoSEQ multiplex PCR. The sample lists 110,000 to 150,000 clones, around four fifths occurring once. What was sequenced was PBMCs. The receptor source for this set is a woman in her fifties or sixties in good health and CMV-seropositive.

V and J are TRBV29-1 and TRBJ2-5; D is possibly TRBD1 (5 bases). The J call may be incorrect, as the DNA end agrees better with TRBJ2-7. Germline V lookup: CDR1 SQVTM, CDR2 ANQGSEA. This CDR3 region has 13 residues. CDR3 protein: CSVRIDSSYEQYF. The CDR3 region has the DNA TGCAGCGTTAGGATCGACAGCTCCTACGAGCAGTACTTC.

The V call is TRBV7-2, the J call TRBJ1-1; D is unclear. V lost 9 bases to trimming and J lost 0 bases, with 5 bases between them. The CDR3 runs 11 residues. In germline, CDR1 is SGHTA, CDR2 FQGNSA. The CDR3 DNA reads TGTGCCAGTACTCTGAACACTGAAGCTTTCTTT. It translates to CASTLNTEAFF.

The V call is TRBV28, the J call TRBJ2-6; a possible D gene is TRBD1 (6 bases). Trimming left V 6 bases short and J 4 bases short, with 13 bases between. Looked up from germline, CDR1 is MDHEN and CDR2 is SYDVKM. CDR3 length: 15 residues. The CDR3, as DNA: TGTGCCAGCAGATTTGGGGGCTCCGGGGCCAACGTCCTGACTTTC. This sequence encodes CASRFGGSGANVLTF.

CDR3 amino acids: CASSLGTGPGETQYF. CDR3 sequence (DNA): TGTGCCAGCAGCTTGGGGACAGGGCCCGGAGAGACCCAGTACTTC. The chain has TRBV11-2 and TRBJ2-5; 9 bases agree with TRBD1. V dropped 3 bases and J dropped 4; count of bases not matched to a gene: 6. Per germline, CDR1 SGHAT and CDR2 FQNNGV. The CDR3 has 15 residues.

The chain uses TRBV5-1 and TRBJ2-1; 8 positions match TRBD1. The CDR3 length is 14 residues. The germline V gene has CDR1 SGHRS and CDR2 YFSETQ. The junction had 3 bases not matched to a gene; V was cut back by 0 bases and J by 7 bases. The CDR3: CASSLDTGGNEQFF. CDR3 in DNA: TGCGCCAGCAGCTTGGACACAGGGGGGAATGAGCAGTTCTTC. The whole variable domain, filled in from reference TRBV5-1 and TRBJ2-1, reads KAGVTQTPRYLIKTRGQQVTLSCSPISGHRSVSWYQQTPGQGLQFLFEYFSETQRNKGNFPGRFSGRQFSNSRSEMNVSTLELGDSALYLCASSLDTGGNEQFFGPGTRLTVL.

The chain recombines TRBV10-3 with TRBJ2-1; 8 nucleotides match TRBD2. J was trimmed by 1 base and V by 0 bases; bases with no gene match: 8. Germline lookup yields CDR1 ENHRY and CDR2 SYGVKD. This CDR3 region has 18 residues. CDR3 nucleotide sequence: TGTGCCATCAGTGAGTCTGGGGCGGGAGGACCTTCCTACAATGAGCAGTTCTTC. Its translation is CAISESGAGGPSYNEQFF.

The chain carries TRBV4-2 and TRBJ1-2; 9 nucleotides align to TRBD1. Losses at the gene ends were 3 bases for V and 6 bases for J; bases not matched to a gene: 8. Germline loops: CDR1 LGHNA, CDR2 YNFKEQ. The CDR3 runs 15 residues. CDR3 in amino acids: CASSQSTGGMNGYTF. The CDR3 DNA reads TGTGCCAGCAGCCAGTCAACAGGGGGCATGAATGGCTACACCTTC.

V and J are TRBV6-1 and TRBJ2-7, with 7 bases aligning to TRBD1. Per germline, CDR1 MNHNS and CDR2 SASEGT. J gave up 5 bases and V 2 bases, and 6 bases lay outside the gene matches. This CDR3 has 14 amino acids. The CDR3 sequence is CASSELGTVDEQYF. For the CDR3, the DNA is TGTGCCAGCAGTGAACTAGGGACAGTTGACGAGCAGTACTTC.

V and J are TRBV9 and TRBJ1-2; D not resolved. Germline V gene lookup returns CDR1 SGDLS and CDR2 YYNGEE. This CDR3 is built from 13 residues. V was cut by 5 bases and J by 0 bases, with 8 bases left in between. The CDR3 DNA reads TGTGCCAGCAGGCCACAGTCTAACTATGGCTACACCTTC. Its protein product is CASRPQSNYGYTF. The full variable domain, completed using reference TRBV9 and TRBJ1-2, is DSGVTQTPKHLITATGQRVTLRCSPRSGDLSVYWYQQSLDQGLQFLIQYYNGEERAKGNILERFSAQQFPDLHSELNLSSLELGDSALYFCASRPQSNYGYTFGSGTRLTVV.

This sequence joins TRBV30 and TRBJ1-2; 11 bases are a match to TRBD1. The CDR3 loop spans 13 amino acids. Per the germline V gene, CDR1 is GTSNPN and CDR2 is SVGIG (reference sequence). CDR3 bases: TGTGCTGTGCGGGACAGGGGGAACTATGGCTACACCTTC. Its translation: CAVRDRGNYGYTF.